A selection of T cell receptor beta chains follows, all from one sample in a study of naive and memory T cell subsets. TCRdb ran MiXCR on the UMI-ligation and nested PCR reads and lists one entry per CDR3 protein. Found here are around 160,000 distinct CDR3 sequences, more than 15% of them singletons; the top ten hold approximately 0.15%. Material for sequencing was naive CD4+ T cells from blood. These TCRs come from a human donor in good health. CDR3s include the opening cysteine and the closing phenylalanine or tryptophan.

v_gene,CDR3aa
TRBV3-1,CASSSAPLYGYTF
TRBV7-9,CASSRQWTSGSDEQFF
TRBV2,CASRDGVNEKLFF
TRBV9,CASSAHGTSGRGETQYF
TRBV6-6,CASSTTGLTRNQPQHF
TRBV28,CASSSPGQGDDEQFF
TRBV24-1,CATSDSGTSTDTQYF
TRBV4-2,CASSQDFSRTSDYNEQFF
TRBV12-3/TRBV12-4,CASSPGTGSTEAFF
TRBV7-2,CASSLTGTSSSYNEQFF
TRBV12-5,CASGLVLGAPNTEAFF
TRBV11-2,CASSEIAGSADTQYF
TRBV20-1,CSARDRLAGGGKWEYF
TRBV20-1,CSAPERGPTYEQYF
TRBV25-1,CASSEGGTYNEQFF
TRBV4-3,CASSPGRLRDNEQFF
TRBV19,CASSMVAKVPGELFF
TRBV12-3/TRBV12-4,CASSWTSTNTGELFF
TRBV28,CASSFPGGYPGNEQFF
TRBV10-3,CAISDGVGQPQHF
TRBV18,CASSPGQGALRGNSPLHF
TRBV7-2,CASSWTSGTNEQFF
TRBV7-9,CASSSDRANEKLFF
TRBV28,CASSLSRASYEQYF
TRBV5-5,CASSRNHYEQYF
TRBV19,CASTTSGTGSPTNYGYTF
TRBV14,CASSREDRGPPTDTQYF
TRBV6-2/TRBV6-3,CASSYFSVSNEQFF
TRBV5-1,CASSSRTSGTYNEQFF
TRBV27,CASSLGSSPETQYF
TRBV7-9,CASSLGRAYEQYF
TRBV5-1,CASSPVVAGDYEQFF
TRBV18,CASSRVSYEQYF
TRBV5-5,CASSLDQRESHEQYF
TRBV24-1,CATSDSGTSGSSTDTQYF
TRBV10-3,CAITPGNFYEQYF
TRBV3-1,CASSPWTSGSRTGELFF
TRBV6-2/TRBV6-3,CASSYRDNEQFF
TRBV10-3,CAISAPPGLAGTNEQFF
TRBV2,CASGSVADTQYF
TRBV29-1,CSVETRNEQFF
TRBV20-1,CSARLFWGGGYTF
TRBV29-1,CSVDMRRESSYEQYF
TRBV11-2,CASSVRQTTDTQYF
TRBV18,CASSPQPYEQYF
TRBV15,CATSRTSGSRRDEQFF